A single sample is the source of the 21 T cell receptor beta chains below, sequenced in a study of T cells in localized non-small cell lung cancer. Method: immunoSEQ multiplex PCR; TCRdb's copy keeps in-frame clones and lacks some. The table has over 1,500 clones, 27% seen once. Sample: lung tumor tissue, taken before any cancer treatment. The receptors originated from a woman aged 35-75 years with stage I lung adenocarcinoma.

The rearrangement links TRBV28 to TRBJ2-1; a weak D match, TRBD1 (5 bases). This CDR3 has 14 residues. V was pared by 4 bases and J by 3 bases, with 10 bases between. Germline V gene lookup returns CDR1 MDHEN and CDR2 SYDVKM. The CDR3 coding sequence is TGTGCCAGCAGTTACCAGGGTAGCTACAATGAGCAGTTCTTC. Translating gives CASSYQGSYNEQFF.

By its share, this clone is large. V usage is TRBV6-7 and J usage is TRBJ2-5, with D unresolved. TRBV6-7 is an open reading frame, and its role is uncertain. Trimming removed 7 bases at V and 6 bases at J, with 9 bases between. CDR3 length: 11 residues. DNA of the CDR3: TGTGCCAGCACCCCCGGCCAGACCCAGTACTTC. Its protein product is CASTPGQTQYF.

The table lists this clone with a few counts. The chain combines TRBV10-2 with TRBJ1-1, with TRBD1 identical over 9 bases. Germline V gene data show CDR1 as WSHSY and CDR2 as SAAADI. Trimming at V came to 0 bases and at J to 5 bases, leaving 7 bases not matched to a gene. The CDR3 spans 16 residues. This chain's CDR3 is CASSESFSGQGTEAFF. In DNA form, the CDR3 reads TGCGCCAGCAGTGAGTCGTTCAGTGGACAGGGGACTGAAGCTTTCTTT.

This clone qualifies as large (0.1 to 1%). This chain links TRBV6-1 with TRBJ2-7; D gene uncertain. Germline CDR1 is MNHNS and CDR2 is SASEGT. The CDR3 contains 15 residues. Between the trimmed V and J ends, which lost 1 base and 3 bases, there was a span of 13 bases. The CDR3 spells CASSEDPIPFYEQYF. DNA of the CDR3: TGTGCCAGCAGTGAAGACCCCATCCCCTTCTACGAGCAGTACTTC.

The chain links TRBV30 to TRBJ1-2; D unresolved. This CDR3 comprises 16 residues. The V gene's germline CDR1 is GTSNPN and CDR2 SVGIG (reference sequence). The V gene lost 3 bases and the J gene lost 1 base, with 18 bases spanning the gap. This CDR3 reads CAWRPWSAAVNYGYTF. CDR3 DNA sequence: TGTGCCTGGAGGCCCTGGTCGGCAGCCGTTAACTATGGCTACACCTTC.

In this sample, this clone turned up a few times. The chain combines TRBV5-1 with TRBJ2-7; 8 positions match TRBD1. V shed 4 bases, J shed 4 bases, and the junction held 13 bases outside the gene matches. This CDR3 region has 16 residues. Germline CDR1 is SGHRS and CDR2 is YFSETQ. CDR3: CASSPGQGSFGYEQYF. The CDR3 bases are TGCGCCAGCAGCCCAGGACAGGGAAGTTTCGGTTACGAGCAGTACTTC.

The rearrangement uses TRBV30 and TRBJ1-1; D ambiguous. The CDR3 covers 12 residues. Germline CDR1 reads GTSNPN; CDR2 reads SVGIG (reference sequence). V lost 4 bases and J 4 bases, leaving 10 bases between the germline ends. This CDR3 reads CAWTATSTEAFF. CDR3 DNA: TGTGCCTGGACGGCGACGAGCACTGAAGCTTTCTTT.

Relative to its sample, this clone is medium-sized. The CDR3, as DNA: TGTGCCAGCAGTCCAAAGACAGTTAGAACCTACACCGATGAGCAGTTCTTC. Amino acids: CASSPKTVRTYTDEQFF. The V and J genes are TRBV6-8 and TRBJ2-1, with D perhaps TRBD1 (5 bases). CDR1 is MNHGY, CDR2 SAAAGT, per germline. The CDR3 has 17 residues. With 5 bases removed from V and 8 bases from J, the gap between germline ends came to 25 bases.

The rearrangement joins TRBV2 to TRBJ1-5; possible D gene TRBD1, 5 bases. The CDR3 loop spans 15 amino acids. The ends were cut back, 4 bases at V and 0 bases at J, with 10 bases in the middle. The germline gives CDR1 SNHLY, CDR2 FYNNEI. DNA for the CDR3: TGTGCCAGCAGTGCCGGGGGAGGTAGCAATCAGCCCCAGCATTTT. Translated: CASSAGGGSNQPQHF.

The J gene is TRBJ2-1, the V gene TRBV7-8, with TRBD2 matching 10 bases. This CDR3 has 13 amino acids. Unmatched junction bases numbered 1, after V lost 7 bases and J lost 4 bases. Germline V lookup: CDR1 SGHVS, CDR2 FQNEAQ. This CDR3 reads CASTSGGYNEQFF. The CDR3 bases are TGTGCCAGCACTAGCGGGGGTTACAATGAGCAGTTCTTC.

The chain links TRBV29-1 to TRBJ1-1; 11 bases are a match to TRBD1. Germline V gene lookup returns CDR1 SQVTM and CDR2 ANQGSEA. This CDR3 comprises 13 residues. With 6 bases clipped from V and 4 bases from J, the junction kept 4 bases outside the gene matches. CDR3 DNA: TGCAGCGTGGACAGGGGGCTGTCCACTGAAGCTTTCTTT. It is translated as CSVDRGLSTEAFF.

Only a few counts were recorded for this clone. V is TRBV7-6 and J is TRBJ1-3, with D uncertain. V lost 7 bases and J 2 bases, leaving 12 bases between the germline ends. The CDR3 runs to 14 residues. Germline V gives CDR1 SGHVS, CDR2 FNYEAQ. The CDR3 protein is CASTPNPTGNTIYF. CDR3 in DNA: TGTGCCAGCACCCCCAACCCAACTGGAAACACCATATATTTT.

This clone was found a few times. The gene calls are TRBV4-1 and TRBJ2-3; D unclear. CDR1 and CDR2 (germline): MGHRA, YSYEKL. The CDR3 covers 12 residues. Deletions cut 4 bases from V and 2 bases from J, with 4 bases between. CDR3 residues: CASSLDTDTQYF. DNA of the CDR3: TGCGCCAGCAGCCTGGACACAGATACGCAGTATTTT.

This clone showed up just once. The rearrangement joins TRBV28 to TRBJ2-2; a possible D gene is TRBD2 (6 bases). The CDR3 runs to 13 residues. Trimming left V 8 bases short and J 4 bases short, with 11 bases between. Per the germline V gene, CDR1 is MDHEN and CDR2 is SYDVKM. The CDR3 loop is CASGGSGTGELFF. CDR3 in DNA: TGTGCCAGCGGAGGGAGTGGCACCGGGGAGCTGTTTTTT. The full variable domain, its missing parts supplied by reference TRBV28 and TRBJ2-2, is DVKVTQSSRYLVKRTGEKVFLECVQDMDHENMFWYRQDPGLGLRLIYFSYDVKMKEKGDIPEGYSVSREKKERFSLILESASTNQTSMYLCASGGSGTGELFFGEGSRLTVL.

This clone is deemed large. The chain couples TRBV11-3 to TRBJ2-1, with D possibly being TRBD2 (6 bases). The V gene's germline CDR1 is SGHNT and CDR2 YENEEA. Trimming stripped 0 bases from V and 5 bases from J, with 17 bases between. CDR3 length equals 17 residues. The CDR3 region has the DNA TGTGCCAGCAGCTTAGATGGGCGGCGGGGATCTAACAATGAGCAGTTCTTC. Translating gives CASSLDGRRGSNNEQFF.

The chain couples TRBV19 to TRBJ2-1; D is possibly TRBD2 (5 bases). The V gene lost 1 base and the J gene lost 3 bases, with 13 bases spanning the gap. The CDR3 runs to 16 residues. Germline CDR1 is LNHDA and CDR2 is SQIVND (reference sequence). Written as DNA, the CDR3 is TGTGCCAGTAGTATAGGAGGGTCCCTATACTACAATGAGCAGTTCTTC. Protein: CASSIGGSLYYNEQFF.

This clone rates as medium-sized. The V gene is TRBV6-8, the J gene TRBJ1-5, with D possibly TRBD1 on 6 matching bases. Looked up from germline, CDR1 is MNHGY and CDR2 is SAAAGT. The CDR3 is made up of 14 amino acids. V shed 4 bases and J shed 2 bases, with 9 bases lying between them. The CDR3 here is CASSLYRGNQPQHF. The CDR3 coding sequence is TGTGCCAGCAGTTTATACAGGGGCAATCAGCCCCAGCATTTT.

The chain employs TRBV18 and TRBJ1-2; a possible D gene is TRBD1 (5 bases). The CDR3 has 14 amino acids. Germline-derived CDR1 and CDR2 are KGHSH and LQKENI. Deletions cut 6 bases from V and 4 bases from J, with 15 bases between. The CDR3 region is CASSLAEGFYGYTF. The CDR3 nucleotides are TGTGCCAGCTCTTTGGCGGAGGGGTTCTATGGCTACACCTTC.

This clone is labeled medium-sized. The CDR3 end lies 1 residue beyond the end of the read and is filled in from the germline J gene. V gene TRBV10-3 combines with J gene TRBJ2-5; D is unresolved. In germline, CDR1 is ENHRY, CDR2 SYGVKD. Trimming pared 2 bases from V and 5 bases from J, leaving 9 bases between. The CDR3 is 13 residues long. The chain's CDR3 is CAISERGLETQYF. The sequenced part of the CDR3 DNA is TGTGCCATCAGTGAGCGAGGTTTGGAGACCCAGTAC.

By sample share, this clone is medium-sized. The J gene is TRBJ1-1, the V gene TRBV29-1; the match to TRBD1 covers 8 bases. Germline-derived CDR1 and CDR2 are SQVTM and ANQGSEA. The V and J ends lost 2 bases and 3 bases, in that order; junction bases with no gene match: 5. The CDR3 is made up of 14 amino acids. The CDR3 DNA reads TGCAGCGTTGAACTAAGGGACAGGTACACTGAAGCTTTCTTT. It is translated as CSVELRDRYTEAFF. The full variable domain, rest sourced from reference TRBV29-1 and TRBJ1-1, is SAVISQKPSRDICQRGTSLTIQCQVDSQVTMMFWYRQQPGQSLTLIATANQGSEATYESGFVIDKFPISRPNLTFSTLTVSNMSPEDSSIYLCSVELRDRYTEAFFGQGTRLTVV.

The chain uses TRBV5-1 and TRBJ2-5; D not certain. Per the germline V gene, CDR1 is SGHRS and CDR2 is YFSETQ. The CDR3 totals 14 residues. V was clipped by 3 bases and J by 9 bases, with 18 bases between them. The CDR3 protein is CASSSQQFPEAQYF. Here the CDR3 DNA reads TGCGCCAGCAGCTCCCAGCAGTTCCCCGAGGCCCAGTACTTC.